A single sample is the source of the 18 T cell receptor beta chains below, sequenced in a study of shared clonotypes between healthy human individuals. Data came from immunoSEQ multiplex PCR; TCRdb stores just in-frame clones and leaves some out. In the table there are 1,500,000 or so clones, roughly 95% of which are singletons. Sequenced input: naive CD4+ T cells sorted from blood. Subset: CD45RA+ positively selected. The origin of the receptors is a man aged 25-40 years in good health.

This clone was detected once. The chain uses TRBV30 and TRBJ2-2, with unresolved D. The CDR3 loop spans 12 amino acids. Germline V lookup: CDR1 GTSNPN, CDR2 SVGIG (reference sequence). Deletions cut 3 bases from V and 6 bases from J, with 8 bases between. The CDR3 DNA is TGTGCCTGGAGGAATTACGCCGGGGAGCTGTTTTTT. Its translation: CAWRNYAGELFF.

The genes are TRBV9 and TRBJ2-3, with 7 positions matching TRBD2. The CDR3 covers 17 residues. Germline CDR1 reads SGDLS; CDR2 reads YYNGEE. The V and J ends lost 0 bases and 2 bases, in that order; junction bases with no gene match: 9. CDR3 loop: CASSVDPSGGVTDTQYF. The CDR3 nucleotides are TGTGCCAGCAGCGTAGACCCTAGCGGAGGAGTCACAGATACGCAGTATTTT. The whole variable domain, remainder taken from reference TRBV9 and TRBJ2-3, is DSGVTQTPKHLITATGQRVTLRCSPRSGDLSVYWYQQSLDQGLQFLIQYYNGEERAKGNILERFSAQQFPDLHSELNLSSLELGDSALYFCASSVDPSGGVTDTQYFGPGTRLTVL.

A note on this clone: The same CDR3 arises from other DNA sequences in this sample as well. This chain links TRBV28 with TRBJ2-7; 7 bases map to TRBD2. CDR3 length: 14 residues. Germline assignment: CDR1 MDHEN and CDR2 SYDVKM. V gave up 5 bases and J gave up 3 bases; unmatched junction bases: 7. CDR3 loop: CASSLAGDLYEQYF. In DNA form, the CDR3 reads TGTGCCAGCAGTCTGGCGGGAGACCTCTACGAGCAGTACTTC.

V gene TRBV7-8 combines with J gene TRBJ2-2; D remains unclear. The CDR3 spans 14 residues. Per the germline V gene, CDR1 is SGHVS and CDR2 is FQNEAQ. With 5 bases removed from V and 4 bases from J, the gap between germline ends came to 11 bases. As DNA, the CDR3 is TGTGCCAGCAGCCCTAACAGACCCACCGGGGAGCTGTTTTTT. Translated: CASSPNRPTGELFF.

The gene calls are TRBV7-9 and TRBJ1-5, with D unclear. The CDR3 is 14 residues long. Per the germline V gene, CDR1 is SEHNR and CDR2 is FQNEAQ (reference sequence). V was cut by 1 base and J by 9 bases, with 13 bases left in between. The CDR3 protein is CASSLEGESWPQHF. Written as DNA, the CDR3 is TGTGCCAGCAGCTTAGAGGGAGAATCATGGCCCCAGCATTTT. Filled out from reference TRBV7-9 and TRBJ1-5, the complete variable domain reads DTGVSQNPRHKITKRGQNVTFRCDPISEHNRLYWYRQTLGQGPEFLTYFQNEAQLEKSRLLSDRFSAERPKGSFSTLEIQRTEQGDSAMYLCASSLEGESWPQHFGDGTRLSIL.

Of note for this clone: In the same sample, other DNA sequences code for this CDR3. The V and J genes are TRBV10-3 and TRBJ2-1, with 10 bases identical to TRBD2. The CDR3 length is 14 residues. CDR1 is ENHRY and CDR2 is SYGVKD in the germline V gene. Trimming removed 7 bases from V and 1 base from J; junction bases left unmatched: 1. The CDR3 spells CAITSGRSYNEQFF. The CDR3 DNA is TGTGCCATCACTAGCGGGAGATCCTACAATGAGCAGTTCTTC.

This chain links TRBV10-3 with TRBJ2-5; 7 nucleotides align to TRBD2. The CDR3 length is 15 residues. Trimming removed 4 bases from V and 2 bases from J; junction bases left unmatched: 7. Germline CDR1 ENHRY, CDR2 SYGVKD. The CDR3 nucleotides read TGTGCCATCAGTGGGGAGCGGGATTGGCAAGAGACCCAGTACTTC. This codes for CAISGERDWQETQYF.

A note on this clone: This same CDR3 is encoded by further DNA sequences in the sample. The rearrangement joins TRBV5-1 to TRBJ2-5; D not resolved. CDR1 and CDR2 from the germline V gene are SGHRS and YFSETQ. The CDR3 runs 11 residues. Trimming left V 5 bases short and J 4 bases short, with 6 bases between. The CDR3 region is CASSSGETQYF. The CDR3, as DNA: TGCGCCAGCAGTTCGGGAGAGACCCAGTACTTC.

The chain recombines TRBV5-4 with TRBJ1-1; perhaps TRBD1 as D (6 bases). Per the germline V gene, CDR1 is SGHNT and CDR2 is YYREEE (reference sequence). The CDR3 spans 13 residues. V was trimmed by 3 bases and J by 3 bases, leaving 9 bases between them. CDR3 sequence (DNA): TGTGCCAGCAGCTCGACAGGCTACACTGAAGCTTTCTTT. This gives the protein CASSSTGYTEAFF.

This chain links TRBV18 with TRBJ1-1; D is uncertain. Deletions cut 3 bases from V and 8 bases from J, with 10 bases between. CDR3 length: 12 residues. CDR1 is KGHSH and CDR2 is LQKENI in the germline V gene. CDR3 coding DNA: TGTGCCAGCTCACCCTTGACGGTAGAAGCTTTCTTT. Its protein product is CASSPLTVEAFF.

This sequence joins TRBV19 and TRBJ2-7; D gene unclear. Germline assignment: CDR1 LNHDA and CDR2 SQIVND (reference sequence). The CDR3 consists of 12 residues. The CDR3 coding sequence is TGTGCTTCTGGTGATTCTTGGTACGAGCAGTACTTC. It encodes CASGDSWYEQYF. The full variable domain, completed using reference TRBV19 and TRBJ2-7, is DGGITQSPKYLFRKEGQNVTLSCEQNLNHDAMYWYRQDPGQGLRLIYYSQIVNDFQKGDIAEGYSVSREKKESFPLTVTSAQKNPTAFYLCASGDSWYEQYFGPGTRLTVT.

The V and J genes are TRBV4-3 and TRBJ2-5; the match to TRBD2 covers 13 bases. J lost 5 bases, V lost 4 bases, and 4 bases had no gene match. CDR1 is LGHNA, CDR2 YSLEER, per germline. The CDR3 length is 15 residues. CDR3 in amino acids: CASSLGLAGVETQYF. CDR3 nucleotides: TGCGCCAGCAGCCTCGGACTAGCGGGAGTTGAGACCCAGTACTTC.

Worth noting for this clone: The same CDR3 also results from other DNA sequences found in this sample. The chain is built from TRBV5-1 and TRBJ2-2; D not resolved. The germline V gene has CDR1 SGHRS and CDR2 YFSETQ. This CDR3 is built from 14 residues. Deletions cut 2 bases from V and 2 bases from J, with 7 bases between. CDR3 sequence (DNA): TGCGCCAGCAGCTTAATGGAAAACACCGGGGAGCTGTTTTTT. Residues: CASSLMENTGELFF.

The chain uses TRBV5-6 and TRBJ2-1; 12 bases map to TRBD2. CDR3 length: 16 residues. V dropped 2 bases and J dropped 6; count of bases not matched to a gene: 6. Germline CDR1 and CDR2: SGHDT and YYEEEE. DNA of the CDR3: TGTGCCAGCAGCTTTCGACTAGCGGGAGATGTCAATGAGCAGTTCTTC. This sequence encodes CASSFRLAGDVNEQFF.

This rearrangement joins TRBV7-2 to TRBJ2-2; D not certain. CDR1 and CDR2 (germline): SGHTA, FQGNSA. Trimming took off 8 bases at V and 3 bases at J, with 16 bases between the two ends. The CDR3 runs to 15 residues. CDR3 region: CASDTRRWHTGELFF. The DNA of the CDR3 is TGTGCCAGCGACACAAGACGGTGGCACACCGGGGAGCTGTTTTTT.

The chain couples TRBV29-1 to TRBJ1-2; D is unresolved. The CDR3 runs to 12 residues. Trimming removed 3 bases from V and 2 bases from J, with 7 bases in between. Germline CDR1 reads SQVTM; CDR2 reads ANQGSEA. Written as DNA, the CDR3 is TGCAGCGTTGAGGGATTCAACTATGGCTACACCTTC. Protein: CSVEGFNYGYTF. The complete variable domain, with remaining parts taken from reference TRBV29-1 and TRBJ1-2, reads SAVISQKPSRDICQRGTSLTIQCQVDSQVTMMFWYRQQPGQSLTLIATANQGSEATYESGFVIDKFPISRPNLTFSTLTVSNMSPEDSSIYLCSVEGFNYGYTFGSGTRLTVV.

CDR3 region: CASSAPGTVNVLTF. The CDR3 DNA reads TGTGCCAGCAGTGCCCCTGGGACAGTCAACGTCCTGACTTTC. The chain joins TRBV27 to TRBJ2-6; 7 bases agree with TRBD1. V trimming: 5 bases; J trimming: 9 bases; junction bases outside the gene matches: 7. Germline CDR1 reads MNHEY; CDR2 reads SMNVEV (reference sequence). The CDR3 totals 14 residues.

J is TRBJ2-1 and V is TRBV6-1; TRBD2 matches 12 bases. CDR1 and CDR2 from the germline V gene are MNHNS and SASEGT. The J segment lost 4 bases and the V segment lost 8 bases, leaving 6 bases of the junction unmatched. The CDR3 extends over 15 amino acids. The CDR3 spells CASGRTSGKYNEQFF. The CDR3 DNA follows: TGTGCCAGCGGGCGGACTAGCGGGAAGTACAATGAGCAGTTCTTC.